A selection of T cell receptor beta chains follows, all from one sample in a study of T cells after posttransplantation cyclophosphamide. Sequencing was performed with immunoSEQ multiplex PCR; in TCRdb, only in-frame clones are kept and a portion is missing. There are roughly 25,000 clones in the sample, none observed a single time. This material consisted of PBMCs, taken after allogeneic stem cell transplant with posttransplant cyclophosphamide. The receptors were sampled from a young adult male patient who received an allogeneic stem cell transplant from a related donor, was CMV-positive, and had no GVHD. Some T cells may be provided by the graft donor. CDR3s leave out the opening cysteine and the closing phenylalanine or tryptophan. A D gene is named only where the DNA matches it firmly.

>TRBV19|TRBJ1-1|TRBD1
ASTPDRGMNTEAF
>TRBV10-2|TRBJ2-1|TRBD2
ASRLAGGISYNEQF
>TRBV9|TRBJ1-6|-
ASSVGLGSPLH
>TRBV19|TRBJ1-6|TRBD1
ASSLGRQGDSPLH
>TRBV27|TRBJ2-2|-
ASRVLGRTGELF
>TRBV11-2|TRBJ1-5|TRBD1
ASSPGQGKHQPQH
>TRBV7-9|TRBJ2-1|TRBD2
ASSLPQRESYNEQF
>TRBV6-1|TRBJ1-5|-
ASSELALFNQPQH
>TRBV13|TRBJ1-2|TRBD1
ASSMTGNGYT
>TRBV4-2|TRBJ2-1|TRBD1
ASSQELGQGSLNEQF
>TRBV6-5|TRBJ2-7|TRBD1
ASSPGGGYEQY
>TRBV4-1|TRBJ1-2|TRBD1
ASSQVFASGGLDYGYT
>TRBV19|TRBJ1-5|-
ASSFQGQPQH
>TRBV23-1|TRBJ2-4|-
ASSQKPY
>TRBV15|TRBJ2-3|TRBD2
ATSRELAAITDTQY
>TRBV5-1|TRBJ1-5|-
ASSLFPDQPQH
>TRBV27|TRBJ2-1|TRBD1
ASTGTGVYNEQF
>TRBV9|-|-
ASSVGSGTYEQY
>TRBV4-1|TRBJ2-2|-
ASGGFHNTGELF
>TRBV4-2|TRBJ2-7|-
ASSQAFSSGEFEQY
>TRBV4-1|TRBJ2-1|TRBD2
ASSHRKSSGALNNEQF
>TRBV7-2|TRBJ2-4|TRBD2
ASSLTRGILAKNIQY